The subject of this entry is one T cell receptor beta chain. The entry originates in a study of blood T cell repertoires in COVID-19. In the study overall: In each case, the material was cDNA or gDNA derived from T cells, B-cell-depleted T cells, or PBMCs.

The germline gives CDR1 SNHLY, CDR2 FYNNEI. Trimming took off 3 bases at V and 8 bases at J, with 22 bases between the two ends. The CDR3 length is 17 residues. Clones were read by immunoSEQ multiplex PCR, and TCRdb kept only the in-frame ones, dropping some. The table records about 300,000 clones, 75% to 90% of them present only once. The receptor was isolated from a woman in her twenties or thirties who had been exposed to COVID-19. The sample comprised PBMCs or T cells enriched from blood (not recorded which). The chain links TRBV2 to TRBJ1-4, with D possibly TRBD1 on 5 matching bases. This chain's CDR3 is CASSDESGSAIREKLFF. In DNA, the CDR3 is TGTGCCAGCAGTGATGAATCAGGGTCGGCGATCCGCGAAAAACTGTTTTTT.